This is a list of T cell receptor beta chains from one sample in a study of T cell changes during pregnancy in multiple sclerosis. The table came from immunoSEQ multiplex PCR; TCRdb's copy has only in-frame clones and leaves some out. Of about 67,000 clones in the sample, about 93% are singletons; the top ten hold 1.5% to 2%. This specimen was peripheral blood, taken in the first trimester of pregnancy. The receptor source for this set is a female donor in good health, enrolled as a control in a pregnancy study. CDR3s include the opening cysteine and the closing phenylalanine or tryptophan. D genes are given only for firm matches. Expanded clones get a size class; other rows say once, few or many, or leave the size out.

D,size,J,V,CDR3,DNA
.,.,TRBJ1-1,TRBV5-6,CASSLGRQGNTEAFF,TGTGCCAGCAGCTTAGGTCGCCAGGGGAACACTGAAGCTTTCTTT
TRBD1,.,TRBJ1-2,TRBV6-9,CASRSSDRDYGYTF,TGTGCCAGCAGAAGTTCGGACAGGGACTATGGCTACACCTTC
TRBD2,.,TRBJ2-2,TRBV5-1,CASSLVSSGHTGELFF,TGCGCCAGCAGCTTGGTATCTAGCGGCCACACCGGGGAGCTGTTTTTT
.,.,TRBJ2-7,TRBV28,CASSFPGEGSYEQYF,TGTGCCAGCAGTTTCCCAGGGGAAGGTTCCTACGAGCAGTACTTC
TRBD1,.,TRBJ1-2,TRBV30,CAWSVDLGGGYTF,TGTGCCTGGAGTGTCGACCTAGGGGGCGGCTACACCTTC
.,.,TRBJ1-1,TRBV18,CASSPPGGLLNTEAFF,TGTGCCAGCTCACCACCGGGAGGACTCTTGAACACTGAAGCTTTCTTT
TRBD1,.,TRBJ2-6,TRBV18,CASSPGTANSGANVLTF,TGTGCCAGCTCACCTGGGACAGCGAACTCTGGGGCCAACGTCCTGACTTTC
.,once,TRBJ2-4,TRBV11-2,CASSHAGIQYF,TGTGCCAGCAGCCATGCGGGAATTCAGTACTTC
.,.,TRBJ1-5,TRBV28,CASRPLRGGEQPQHF,TGTGCCAGCAGACCACTCCGGGGGGGGGAACAGCCCCAGCATTTT
TRBD1,.,TRBJ2-2,TRBV6-5,CASSSGTGTGELFF,TGTGCCAGCAGTTCCGGGACAGGTACCGGGGAGCTGTTTTTT
.,.,TRBJ1-2,TRBV2,CASSEMRYYGYTF,TGTGCCAGCAGTGAAATGAGGTACTATGGCTACACCTTC
.,.,TRBJ2-1,TRBV6-5,CASRPLRSSTEQFF,TGTGCCAGCAGGCCCCTTCGGAGCTCCACTGAGCAGTTCTTC
.,.,TRBJ2-7,TRBV15,CATSPGRGVGQYF,TGTGCCACCAGCCCTGGACGGGGTGTCGGGCAGTACTTC
TRBD1,.,TRBJ1-1,TRBV15,CATSRAGPGGTEAFF,TGTGCCACCAGCAGAGCGGGGCCAGGGGGCACTGAAGCTTTCTTT
TRBD2,.,TRBJ2-5,TRBV28,CATNVPKERDTPRPQETQYF,TGTGCCACCAATGTACCAAAAGAGCGGGATACTCCCAGGCCGCAAGAGACCCAGTACTTC
TRBD2,.,TRBJ2-3,TRBV18,CASSEGTSGTGADTQYF,TGTGCCAGCTCAGAAGGGACTAGCGGGACTGGGGCAGATACGCAGTATTTT
TRBD1,few,TRBJ1-1,TRBV20-1,CSQTGKTEAFF,TGCAGTCAGACAGGGAAAACTGAAGCTTTCTTT
TRBD2,.,TRBJ2-2,TRBV9,CASSPFSGGRAGELFF,TGTGCCAGCAGCCCCTTTAGCGGAGGGAGGGCCGGGGAGCTGTTTTTT
.,.,TRBJ2-5,TRBV10-3,CAIKTGQETQYF,TGTGCCATCAAGACAGGCCAAGAGACCCAGTACTTC